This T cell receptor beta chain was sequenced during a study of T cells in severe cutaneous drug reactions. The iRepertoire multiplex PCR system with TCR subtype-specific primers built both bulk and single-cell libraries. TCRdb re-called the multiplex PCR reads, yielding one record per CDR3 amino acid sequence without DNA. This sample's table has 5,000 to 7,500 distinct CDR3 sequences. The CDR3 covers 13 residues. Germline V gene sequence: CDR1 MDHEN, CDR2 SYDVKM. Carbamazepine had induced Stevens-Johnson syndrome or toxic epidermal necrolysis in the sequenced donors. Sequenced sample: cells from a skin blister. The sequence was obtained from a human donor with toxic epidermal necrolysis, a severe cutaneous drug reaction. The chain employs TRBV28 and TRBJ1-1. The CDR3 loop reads CASSFYRDTEAFF.